A selection of T cell receptor beta chains follows, all from one sample in a study of T cells in Graves' hyperthyroidism and ophthalmopathy. TCRdb used MiXCR to reprocess the multiplex PCR reads, holding one entry per CDR3 protein. The data contain hundreds of thousands of distinct CDR3 sequences, approximately 40% of them singletons. The sequencing input was blood. Receptors were obtained from a man younger than 35 with Graves' hyperthyroidism. CDR3s include the opening cysteine and the closing phenylalanine or tryptophan. Fields, in order: clone size, J gene, V gene, D gene, CDR3 protein, CDR3 DNA. D genes are given only for firm matches. Not every row has a clone size; where given, it reads once, few, many or a size class.

>NA|TRBJ2-2|TRBV5-4|TRBD2
CASGRTSGDTGELFF
TGTGCCAGCGGGCGAACTAGCGGGGACACCGGGGAGCTGTTTTTT
>NA|TRBJ2-7|TRBV9|TRBD2
CASSVGGSWYEQYF
TGTGCCAGCAGCGTTGGCGGGAGTTGGTACGAGCAGTACTTC
>NA|TRBJ1-6|TRBV7-2|TRBD1
CASSPGTGGWSSYNSPLHF
TGTGCCAGCAGCCCCGGGACAGGGGGATGGAGCTCCTATAATTCACCCCTCCACTTT
>NA|TRBJ1-2|TRBV5-1|TRBD1
CASRKWTGSDYGYTF
TGCGCCAGCAGAAAGTGGACAGGGTCGGACTATGGCTACACCTTC
>NA|TRBJ1-4|TRBV7-9|NA
CASRVLGAGNEKLFF
TGTGCCAGCAGAGTTCTGGGGGCTGGTAATGAAAAACTGTTTTTT
>NA|TRBJ2-2|TRBV7-6|TRBD2
CASSSLAGGPPGELFF
TGTGCCAGCAGCTCATTAGCGGGAGGGCCTCCCGGGGAGCTGTTTTTT
>many|TRBJ1-4|TRBV9|NA
CASSVATSGGELFF
TGTGCCAGCAGCGTAGCTACGTCTGGGGGGGAACTGTTTTTT
>NA|TRBJ2-5|TRBV5-4|TRBD2
CASSLDPAGGQETQYF
TGTGCCAGCAGCTTGGACCCCGCGGGGGGTCAAGAGACCCAGTACTTC
>few|TRBJ1-5|TRBV2|TRBD1
CASRRTGDNSNQPQHF
TGTGCCAGCAGACGGACAGGGGACAATAGCAATCAGCCCCAGCATTTT
>NA|TRBJ1-6|TRBV25-1|NA
CASQFSYNSPLHF
TGTGCCAGTCAATTTTCCTATAATTCACCCCTCCACTTT
>many|TRBJ1-5|TRBV19|NA
CASSPEYSNQPQHF
TGTGCCAGTAGTCCCGAGTATAGCAATCAGCCCCAGCATTTT
>many|TRBJ2-7|TRBV19|NA
CASSTTDGTYEQYF
TGTGCCAGTAGTACCACGGACGGGACCTACGAGCAGTACTTC
>many|TRBJ2-5|TRBV10-3|NA
CAIRGGATYQETQYF
TGTGCCATCAGGGGGGGAGCGACATACCAAGAGACCCAGTACTTC
>many|TRBJ2-5|TRBV2|TRBD2
CASSDWVAGYQETQYF
TGTGCCAGCAGTGACTGGGTAGCGGGGTACCAAGAGACCCAGTACTTC
>many|TRBJ1-6|TRBV7-9|NA
CASSNLQGWNSPLHF
TGTGCCAGCAGCAACTTACAGGGTTGGAATTCACCCCTCCACTTT
>many|TRBJ2-2|TRBV15|NA
CATSRGTTGELFF
TGTGCCACCAGCAGAGGAACCACCGGGGAGCTGTTTTTT
>NA|TRBJ1-1|TRBV5-4|NA
CASSLLGFVREAEAFF
TGTGCCAGCAGCTTGTTAGGATTTGTGCGGGAGGCTGAAGCTTTCTTT
>NA|TRBJ2-2|TRBV7-8|NA
CASSYEGRGLLGGELFF
TGTGCCAGCAGCTACGAGGGCAGGGGTCTGTTAGGCGGGGAGCTGTTTTTT
>many|TRBJ2-2|TRBV10-1|NA
CASSWTSGGELFF
TGCGCCAGCAGTTGGACCTCAGGCGGGGAGCTGTTTTTT
>NA|TRBJ2-7|TRBV11-2|NA
CASSTYSDQFYEQYF
TGTGCCAGCAGCACTTACAGCGACCAATTCTACGAGCAGTACTTC
>NA|TRBJ1-3|TRBV7-9|NA
CASSQAFRGSNTIYF
TGCGCCAGCAGCCAAGCTTTTAGGGGTTCAAACACCATATATTTT
>many|TRBJ2-7|TRBV15|NA
CATLDFYEQYF
TGTGCCACCCTTGACTTTTACGAGCAGTACTTC
>NA|TRBJ2-7|TRBV12-3/TRBV12-4|NA
CASSSSRGRRHEQYF
TGTGCCAGCAGTTCCAGCCGGGGCAGGCGACACGAGCAGTACTTC
>many|TRBJ2-7|TRBV7-9|TRBD1
CASSLRQGVHEQYF
TGTGCCAGCAGCCTCAGACAGGGTGTCCACGAGCAGTACTTC
>NA|TRBJ2-7|TRBV19|NA
CASSPPGQALEQYF
TGTGCCAGTAGCCCCCCCGGGCAGGCGCTCGAGCAGTACTTC
>few|TRBJ1-2|TRBV5-4|NA
CASSSGSLGGNTYGYTF
TGTGCCAGCAGCTCTGGGAGTCTTGGGGGCAACACCTATGGCTACACCTTC
>few|TRBJ1-6|TRBV13|NA
CASSLGGRGYNSPLHF
TGTGCCAGCAGCTTAGGTGGCAGGGGATATAATTCACCCCTCCACTTT
>many|TRBJ1-5|TRBV19|TRBD1
CARKTGANQPQHF
TGTGCCAGAAAGACAGGGGCGAATCAGCCCCAGCATTTT
>many|TRBJ2-5|TRBV24-1|NA
CATSDLSRDQETQYF
TGTGCCACCAGTGATCTCTCCCGGGACCAAGAGACCCAGTACTTC
>many|TRBJ1-4|TRBV7-6|NA
CASSLGAGVGEKLFF
TGTGCCAGCAGCTTAGGAGCGGGGGTAGGGGAAAAACTGTTTTTT
>few|TRBJ2-7|TRBV5-6|NA
CASSFLRDYEQYF
TGTGCCAGCAGCTTCTTGCGAGATTACGAGCAGTACTTC
>NA|TRBJ2-3|TRBV2|TRBD1
CASSDLETGSDTQYF
TGTGCCAGCAGTGATCTGGAGACAGGGTCAGATACGCAGTATTTT
>many|TRBJ1-5|TRBV2|NA
CASMQGGNQPQHF
TGTGCCAGCATGCAGGGAGGCAATCAGCCCCAGCATTTT
>NA|TRBJ2-2|TRBV29-1|TRBD1
CSAPPGQGELFF
TGCAGCGCTCCACCGGGACAGGGGGAGCTGTTTTTT
>NA|TRBJ2-7|TRBV19|TRBD1
CASMGQGLGEQYF
TGTGCCAGTATGGGACAGGGATTAGGGGAGCAGTACTTC
>few|TRBJ1-3|TRBV20-1|NA
CSARDRVFGGNTIYF
TGCAGTGCTAGAGATCGAGTTTTCGGTGGAAACACCATATATTTT
>NA|TRBJ2-1|TRBV29-1|TRBD2
CSVLGLGKYNEQFF
TGCAGCGTTCTCGGACTAGGGAAGTACAATGAGCAGTTCTTC
>many|TRBJ1-5|TRBV20-1|NA
CSARDQSNQPQHF
TGCAGTGCTAGAGATCAGAGCAATCAGCCCCAGCATTTT
>many|TRBJ2-7|TRBV20-1|NA
CSPTGGYEQYF
TGCAGTCCGACTGGGGGCTACGAGCAGTACTTC
>few|TRBJ2-7|TRBV6-2/TRBV6-3|NA
CASSAQLGRYEQYF
TGTGCCAGCAGTGCGCAACTAGGCCGCTACGAGCAGTACTTC
>NA|TRBJ1-5|TRBV29-1|NA
CSALGDFEETQHF
TGCAGCGCCCTGGGGGACTTCGAAGAGACCCAGCATTTT
>many|TRBJ1-6|TRBV6-1|TRBD1
CASSVGTGTSPLHF
TGTGCCAGCAGTGTGGGGACAGGGACTTCACCCCTCCACTTT
>NA|TRBJ1-5|TRBV4-1|TRBD1
CASSQQGANNQPQHF
TGCGCCAGCAGCCAGCAGGGGGCGAACAATCAGCCCCAGCATTTT
>NA|TRBJ1-1|TRBV7-2|NA
CASSLADLMNTEASF
TGTGCCAGCAGCTTAGCGGACCTCATGAACACTGAAGCTTCCTTT
>NA|TRBJ2-7|TRBV5-6|NA
CASSLIGESSYEQYF
TGTGCCAGCAGCTTGATCGGGGAAAGCTCCTACGAGCAGTACTTC
>many|TRBJ1-5|TRBV2|TRBD1
CASSERAGGQPQHF
TGTGCCAGCAGTGAAAGGGCAGGGGGTCAGCCCCAGCATTTT
>NA|TRBJ2-7|TRBV19|TRBD2
CASSNPDRGLAREQYF
TGTGCCAGTAGTAACCCTGACCGGGGACTAGCGCGCGAGCAGTACTTC
>few|TRBJ2-2|TRBV7-2|NA
CASSLVLGHRVTGELFF
TGTGCCAGTAGCTTGGTGCTCGGGCACCGTGTCACCGGGGAGCTGTTTTTT
>few|TRBJ1-4|TRBV5-6|NA
CASSAGEGPADEKLFF
TGTGCCAGCAGCGCGGGAGAGGGGCCGGCGGATGAAAAACTGTTTTTT